This T cell receptor beta chain was sequenced for a study of cytomegalovirus exposure and HLA in healthy donors. The count of this clone is one. With 60 Vbeta and 13 Jbeta primers, the PCR was carried out. The repertoire was sequenced with immunoSEQ multiplex PCR; TCRdb's copy has only in-frame clones and lacks some. Seen here are about 150,000 clones, less than 90% observed once, and the top ten hold 2% to 3%. Sequenced: PBMCs. The TCR sequence derives from a boy under 10 years old in good health and CMV-seronegative.

CDR3 sequence reads: CASSPLGQGGTGNTIYF. The CDR3 DNA reads as TGTGCCAGCTCACCACTCGGACAGGGGGGTACTGGAAACACCATATATTTT. The gene calls are TRBV18 and TRBJ1-3; 10 bases line up with TRBD1. Germline V lookup: CDR1 KGHSH, CDR2 LQKENI. V shed 1 base and J 2 bases; nucleotides not matched to a gene: 5. CDR3 size: 17 residues. Filled out from reference TRBV18 and TRBJ1-3, the complete variable domain reads NAGVMQNPRHLVRRRGQEARLRCSPMKGHSHVYWYRQLPEEGLKFMVYLQKENIIDESGMPKERFSAEFPKEGPSILRIQQVVRGDSAAYFCASSPLGQGGTGNTIYFGEGSWLTVV.